The 20 T cell receptor beta chains below all came from one sample that was sequenced in a study of beta chain features in type 1 diabetes. The study reverse transcribed the entire isolated RNA, so it sequenced expressed TCRB transcripts. Libraries were prepared by immunoSEQ multiplex PCR; TCRdb keeps only in-frame clonotypes and omits some of them. The sample has about 230,000 clones; over 8.5% are singletons. Source material: naive CD4+ T cells from blood. The receptors were sampled from a woman aged 18 to 35 in good health.

Only a few counts were recorded for this clone. V is TRBV7-6 and J is TRBJ2-2; 7 nucleotides line up with TRBD1. V gave up 1 base and J gave up 3 bases; unmatched junction bases: 8. Per germline, CDR1 SGHVS and CDR2 FNYEAQ. The CDR3 length is 17 residues. CDR3 coding DNA: TGTGCCAGCAGCTTAGTTTCGTCAGGGGGTCACACCGGGGAGCTGTTTTTT. Encoded protein: CASSLVSSGGHTGELFF.

The V and J genes are TRBV7-2 and TRBJ2-3; 7 positions agree with TRBD2. Germline lookup yields CDR1 SGHTA and CDR2 FQGNSA. This CDR3 is 15 amino acids long. The V gene end was trimmed by 3 bases and the J gene end by 2 bases; junction bases not matched to a gene: 5. The CDR3: CASSFPSGPTDTQYF. CDR3 nucleotide sequence: TGTGCCAGCAGCTTCCCTAGCGGACCCACAGATACGCAGTATTTT.

This chain uses TRBV19 with TRBJ2-7, with D maybe TRBD2 (6 bases). This CDR3 comprises 13 residues. V lost 5 bases to trimming and J lost 4 bases, with 12 bases between them. CDR1 LNHDA and CDR2 SQIVND come from the germline V gene (reference sequence). The CDR3 loop is CASSAEGSYEQYF. The CDR3 nucleotides read TGTGCCAGTAGTGCGGAGGGGTCATACGAGCAGTACTTC.

This sequence joins TRBV18 and TRBJ1-2; tentatively, D is TRBD1 (5 bases). The V and J ends lost 2 bases and 6 bases respectively, with 13 bases between them. Germline V gives CDR1 KGHSH, CDR2 LQKENI. This CDR3 has 14 residues. The DNA for the CDR3 is TGTGCCAGCTCACCAAGCAGGGAGGGAAATGGCTACACCTTC. It translates to CASSPSREGNGYTF.

The chain links TRBV5-1 to TRBJ1-3; D is unresolved. In germline, CDR1 is SGHRS, CDR2 YFSETQ. Trimming left V 0 bases short and J 0 bases short, with 7 bases between. CDR3 length: 15 amino acids. The CDR3: CASSLDSPSGNTIYF. The CDR3 DNA reads as TGCGCCAGCAGCTTGGACAGTCCCTCTGGAAACACCATATATTTT.

The genes are TRBV5-1 and TRBJ2-1; D may be TRBD2 (6 bases). Trimming took off 3 bases at V and 0 bases at J, with 16 bases between the two ends. Germline V gene lookup returns CDR1 SGHRS and CDR2 YFSETQ. The CDR3 has 17 residues. CDR3 coding DNA: TGCGCCAGCAGCTCCATCGTCGACGGGAGCTCCTACAATGAGCAGTTCTTC. Amino acid sequence: CASSSIVDGSSYNEQFF.

Only a few counts were recorded for this clone. V is TRBV4-1 and J is TRBJ1-5; no definite D call. This CDR3 region has 14 residues. Germline V gene sequence: CDR1 MGHRA, CDR2 YSYEKL. Trimming left V 3 bases short and J 0 bases short, with 6 bases between. The CDR3 DNA reads TGCGCCAGCAGCCAGGAGTATAGCAATCAGCCCCAGCATTTT. It specifies CASSQEYSNQPQHF.

This clone has only a few counts. The chain joins TRBV30 to TRBJ2-7, with 7 bases fitting TRBD1. CDR3 length: 13 residues. V lost 2 bases, J lost 5 bases, and 6 bases stayed unmatched. Germline V gene data show CDR1 as GTSNPN and CDR2 as SVGIG (reference sequence). CDR3 in amino acids: CAWSRQGTHEQYF. Here the CDR3 DNA reads TGTGCCTGGAGTCGACAGGGTACCCACGAGCAGTACTTC.

This chain joins TRBV6-6 and TRBJ1-3, with D unclear. Germline V lookup: CDR1 MNHNY, CDR2 SVGAGI (reference sequence). This CDR3 is 12 amino acids long. V was clipped by 8 bases and J by 4 bases, with 9 bases between them. CDR3 protein: CASLNAGNTIYF. As DNA, the CDR3 is TGTGCCAGCCTGAATGCGGGAAACACCATATATTTT.

Only a few counts were recorded for this clone. The chain recombines TRBV13 with TRBJ2-5; 7 bases fit TRBD2. The CDR3 has 16 amino acids. V trimming: 3 bases; J trimming: 3 bases; junction bases outside the gene matches: 10. Germline V gene data show CDR1 as PRHDT and CDR2 as FYEKMQ (reference sequence). The CDR3 DNA is TGTGCCAGCAGCTTCCTCGGGAGGCCGATTGAAGAGACCCAGTACTTC. The encoded protein is CASSFLGRPIEETQYF.

This clone appeared a few times. The genes are TRBV7-3 and TRBJ2-2; no firm D call. CDR1 is SGHTA, CDR2 FQGTGA, per germline. Trimming stripped 5 bases from V and 1 base from J, with 11 bases between. This CDR3 is 15 amino acids long. CDR3 residues: CASSPHSKNTGELFF. The CDR3 bases are TGTGCCAGCAGCCCGCACAGTAAGAACACCGGGGAGCTGTTTTTT. Full variable domain (rest looked up from reference TRBV7-3 and TRBJ2-2): GAGVSQTPSNKVTEKGKYVELRCDPISGHTALYWYRQSLGQGPEFLIYFQGTGAADDSGLPNDRFFAVRPEGSVSTLKIQRTERGDSAVYLCASSPHSKNTGELFFGEGSRLTVL.

The chain recombines TRBV18 with TRBJ1-2; 9 nucleotides align to TRBD1. V shed 6 bases and J 6 bases; nucleotides not matched to a gene: 17. The germline CDR1 and CDR2 sequences are KGHSH and LQKENI. This CDR3 region has 17 residues. The CDR3 here is CASSPRDRVSLADGYTF. Written as DNA, the CDR3 is TGTGCCAGCTCGCCAAGGGACAGGGTATCCCTAGCGGATGGCTACACCTTC.

The CDR3 loop reads CASSAPGGSLNEQFF. In DNA form, the CDR3 reads TGCGCCAGCAGCGCCCCCGGGGGGAGCCTCAATGAGCAGTTCTTC. The rearrangement uses TRBV5-1 and TRBJ2-1; 7 nucleotides agree with TRBD2. Trimming at V came to 4 bases and at J to 6 bases, leaving 10 bases not matched to a gene. CDR1 is SGHRS and CDR2 is YFSETQ in the germline V gene. CDR3 length: 15 residues. The full variable domain, completed using reference TRBV5-1 and TRBJ2-1, is KAGVTQTPRYLIKTRGQQVTLSCSPISGHRSVSWYQQTPGQGLQFLFEYFSETQRNKGNFPGRFSGRQFSNSRSEMNVSTLELGDSALYLCASSAPGGSLNEQFFGPGTRLTVL.

V gene TRBV30 combines with J gene TRBJ2-7, with D possibly being TRBD2 (6 bases). This CDR3 has 16 residues. Per the germline V gene, CDR1 is GTSNPN and CDR2 is SVGIG (reference sequence). Trimming removed 0 bases at V and 6 bases at J, with 21 bases between. CDR3 protein: CAWSVRRGARAVEQYF. Written as DNA, the CDR3 is TGTGCCTGGAGTGTAAGGCGCGGGGCGCGGGCTGTCGAGCAGTACTTC.

This clone has more than one count but fewer than ten. CDR3 nucleotide sequence: TGTGCCAGCAGCAAAAGACAGGGGACTGAAGCTTTCTTT. It yields the protein CASSKRQGTEAFF. The chain is built from TRBV7-2 and TRBJ1-1, with 8 bases identical to TRBD1. J gave up 5 bases and V 5 bases, and 4 bases lay outside the gene matches. The germline V gene encodes CDR1 SGHTA and CDR2 FQGNSA. This CDR3 is 13 amino acids long.

This clone has more than one count but fewer than ten. The CDR3, as DNA: TGCAGCGGCGGCATTGGGTCTGGAAACACCATATATTTT. Protein product: CSGGIGSGNTIYF. The V gene is TRBV29-1, the J gene TRBJ1-3; no clear D. Between the trimmed V and J ends, which lost 7 bases and 1 base, there was a span of 11 bases. The CDR3 has 13 amino acids. Per germline, CDR1 SQVTM and CDR2 ANQGSEA. The full variable domain, its missing parts supplied by reference TRBV29-1 and TRBJ1-3, is SAVISQKPSRDICQRGTSLTIQCQVDSQVTMMFWYRQQPGQSLTLIATANQGSEATYESGFVIDKFPISRPNLTFSTLTVSNMSPEDSSIYLCSGGIGSGNTIYFGEGSWLTVV.

In this sample, this clone turned up a few times. The genes are TRBV18 and TRBJ1-2; D is unclear. The germline V gene has CDR1 KGHSH and CDR2 LQKENI. Trimming took 2 bases from V and 3 from J, leaving 19 bases between them. The CDR3 sequence is 17 residues long. For the CDR3, the DNA is TGTGCCAGCTCACCAAGCGGGTCGGGCCGGCGCCACTATGGCTACACCTTC. Protein product: CASSPSGSGRRHYGYTF.

CDR3 protein: CASSLDTGLEQYF. DNA for the CDR3: TGTGCCAGCAGCCTGGACACCGGCCTAGAGCAGTACTTC. This chain links TRBV7-3 with TRBJ2-7, with a weak D call TRBD1 (5 bases). CDR3 length equals 13 residues. In germline, CDR1 is SGHTA, CDR2 FQGTGA. The germline V and J ends were trimmed by 5 bases and 7 bases, with 15 bases remaining between them.

This clone was seen a handful of times. The chain couples TRBV29-1 to TRBJ1-1, with TRBD1 matching 10 bases. CDR1 is SQVTM, CDR2 ANQGSEA, per germline. The CDR3 has 14 amino acids. Unmatched junction bases numbered 5, after V lost 6 bases and J lost 1 base. The CDR3 spells CSVRDRGGNTEAFF. In nucleotides, the CDR3 is TGCAGCGTCCGGGACAGGGGAGGGAACACTGAAGCTTTCTTT.

The chain combines TRBV7-9 with TRBJ1-3; D may be TRBD1 (5 bases). Trimming took 3 bases from V and 0 from J, leaving 9 bases between them. CDR3 size: 15 residues. CDR1 and CDR2 (germline): SEHNR, FQNEAQ (reference sequence). The CDR3 DNA follows: TGTGCCAGCAGCTTGGGCAGGGCCTCTGGAAACACCATATATTTT. Residues: CASSLGRASGNTIYF.